This TCR beta chain was profiled in a study of T-cell reconstitution after alpha-beta-depleted transplantation in children. V was pared by 5 bases and J by 1 base, with 11 bases between. There are 14 residues in the CDR3. CDR1 is SEHNR and CDR2 is FQNEAQ in the germline V gene (reference sequence). This clonotype was recorded many times. Antigen: not known. Study outcomes and limitations: Some patients' high day-60 TCRbeta diversity was attributed to recipient cells surviving conditioning. At the one-year point after transplant, T-cell counts and TCRbeta diversity were found to come mostly from T cells that had been newly produced.

For TCRbeta, the library was prepared with unique molecular identifiers. One entry per CDR3 protein results from TCRdb running MiXCR on the PCR reads. This sample has 200,000 to 300,000 distinct CDR3 sequences, with roughly 8% found just once. The chain has TRBV7-9 and TRBJ1-1, with a possible D match to TRBD1 (6 bases). The sequence derives from a male patient between 5 and 17 years old who had a stem cell transplant for acute lymphoblastic leukemia, so the T cells may come from the graft donor. The source material was PBMCs, mostly from graft donor cells, sampled 180 days after TCRalphabeta/CD19-depleted stem cell transplant. As DNA, the CDR3 is TGTGCCAGCAGCCCAAAGGGGGGGAACACTGAAGCTTTCTTT. Translated, it gives CASSPKGGNTEAFF.